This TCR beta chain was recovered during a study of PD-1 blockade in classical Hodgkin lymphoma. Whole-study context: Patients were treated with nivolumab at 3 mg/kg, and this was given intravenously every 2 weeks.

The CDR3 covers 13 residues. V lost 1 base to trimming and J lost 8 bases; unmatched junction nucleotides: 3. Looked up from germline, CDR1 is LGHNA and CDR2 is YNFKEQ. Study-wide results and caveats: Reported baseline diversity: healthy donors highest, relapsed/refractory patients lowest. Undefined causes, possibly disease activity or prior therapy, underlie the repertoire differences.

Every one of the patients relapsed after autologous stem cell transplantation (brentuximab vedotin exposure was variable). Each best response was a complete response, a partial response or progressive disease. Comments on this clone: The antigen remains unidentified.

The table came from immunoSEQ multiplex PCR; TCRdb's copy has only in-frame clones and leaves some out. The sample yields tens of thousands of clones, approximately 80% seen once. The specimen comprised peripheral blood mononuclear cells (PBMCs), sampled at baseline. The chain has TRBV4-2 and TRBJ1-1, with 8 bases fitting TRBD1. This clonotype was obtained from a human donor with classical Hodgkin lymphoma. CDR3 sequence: CASSQGRTGEAFF. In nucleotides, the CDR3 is TGTGCCAGCAGCCAAGGGAGGACAGGGGAAGCTTTCTTT.